Listed below are T cell receptor beta chains from one sample, sequenced in a study of blood T cells in healthy people across ages. TCRdb recomputed calls from the 5' RACE reads with MiXCR, one row per CDR3 protein. The repertoire includes roughly 1.4 million distinct CDR3 sequences, around 55% of them detected once, and over 5% sits in the top ten. The sample consisted of blood. Receptors originate from a man aged 18 to 35 in good health. CDR3s include the opening cysteine and the closing phenylalanine or tryptophan. D genes are given only for firm matches. A row's size may be missing; if present it is once, few, many or a size class.

j_call clone_size v_call d_call cdr3_aa cdr3_nt
TRBJ2-3 few TRBV6-2/TRBV6-3 TRBD2 CASKLAADTQYF TGTGCCAGCAAACTAGCGGCGGATACGCAGTATTTT
TRBJ2-7 few TRBV20-1 - CSAGQSYEQYF TGCAGTGCCGGACAGTCCTACGAGCAGTACTTC
TRBJ2-7 - TRBV29-1 - CSVVARSYEQYF TGCAGCGTTGTGGCCCGTTCCTACGAGCAGTACTTC
TRBJ2-5 - TRBV5-1 TRBD2 CASSLVGEGTQYF TGCGCCAGCAGCTTGGTAGGGGAGGGGACCCAGTACTTC
TRBJ2-1 many TRBV7-2 TRBD2 CASSPGLAGGNEQFF TGTGCCAGCAGCCCGGGACTAGCGGGAGGGAATGAGCAGTTCTTC
TRBJ2-1 few TRBV7-9 TRBD2 CASSLGLQREVYNEQFF TGTGCCAGCAGCTTAGGGTTGCAGCGGGAGGTCTACAATGAGCAGTTCTTC
TRBJ2-1 - TRBV11-2 TRBD1 CASSLGTGLFF TGTGCCAGCAGCCTAGGGACAGGGTTGTTCTTC
TRBJ1-6 - TRBV27 TRBD1 CASSLFSAGGWSPLHF TGTGCCAGCAGTTTATTCTCGGCAGGGGGCTGGTCACCCCTCCACTTT
TRBJ2-1 - TRBV5-1 TRBD2 CASSPALVAGGPLSYNEQFF TGCGCCAGCAGCCCCGCTTTGGTGGCGGGGGGGCCACTCTCCTACAATGAGCAGTTCTTC
TRBJ2-7 - TRBV20-1 TRBD1 CSAMTGVAYEQYF TGCAGTGCCATGACAGGGGTAGCCTACGAGCAGTACTTC
TRBJ1-2 - TRBV6-6 TRBD1 CASRREGQPTNYGYTF TGTGCCAGCAGGCGCGAGGGACAGCCTACTAACTATGGCTACACCTTC
TRBJ2-3 - TRBV28 - CASSWRQSGTDTQYF TGTGCCAGCAGTTGGCGACAATCCGGCACAGATACGCAGTATTTT
TRBJ1-2 - TRBV7-9 - CASSLAEGTPYGYTF TGTGCCAGCAGCCTGGCGGAGGGGACCCCCTATGGCTACACCTTC
TRBJ1-1 - TRBV27 - CASSLSHRASPNIEAFF TGTGCCAGCAGTTTATCCCACAGGGCGTCGCCGAATATTGAAGCTTTCTTT
TRBJ1-1 - TRBV7-2 TRBD1 CASSVTLQGGGSAEAFF TGTGCCAGCAGCGTAACACTACAGGGGGGAGGTAGCGCTGAAGCTTTCTTT
TRBJ2-7 few TRBV4-1 TRBD1 CASSLPGQKTYEQYF TGCGCCAGCAGCTTACCGGGACAGAAAACCTACGAGCAGTACTTC
TRBJ2-3 - TRBV12-3/TRBV12-4 - CASSPQGPADTQYF TGTGCCAGCAGCCCACAGGGCCCAGCAGATACGCAGTATTTT
TRBJ2-5 - TRBV7-2 - CASSSDTGLRRAQYF TGTGCCAGCAGCTCAGACACAGGGCTCCGAAGAGCCCAGTACTTC
TRBJ1-1 - TRBV7-2 - CASSLAGRGAGNTEAFF TGTGCCAGCAGCTTAGCGGGAAGGGGCGCGGGGAACACTGAAGCTTTCTTT
TRBJ2-1 few TRBV3-1 - CASSQAGLDYNEQFF TGTGCCAGCAGCCAAGCGGGTCTAGACTACAATGAGCAGTTCTTC
TRBJ1-6 - TRBV12-3/TRBV12-4 TRBD1 CASSGDRDSSPLHF TGTGCCAGCAGCGGTGACAGGGATAGTTCACCCCTCCACTTT
TRBJ2-3 - TRBV6-4 - CVSSDKAGSTDTQYF TGTGTCAGCAGTGACAAGGCGGGCAGCACAGATACGCAGTATTTT
TRBJ1-1 - TRBV6-6 - CASSFSEVEAFF TGTGCCAGCAGTTTTTCCGAGGTTGAAGCTTTCTTT
TRBJ1-5 - TRBV20-1 - CSAIAIGRWDNQPQHF TGCAGTGCTATAGCAATAGGGAGATGGGACAATCAGCCCCAGCATTTT
TRBJ2-3 - TRBV7-9 - CASSLRTDATQYF TGTGCCAGCAGCTTACGGACGGACGCTACGCAGTATTTT
TRBJ2-1 - TRBV11-1 TRBD1 CASSSSGGADNEQFF TGTGCCAGCAGCTCATCAGGGGGCGCGGACAATGAGCAGTTCTTC
TRBJ2-1 few TRBV12-3/TRBV12-4 - CASSPSLGSYNEQFF TGTGCCAGCAGCCCCAGTCTAGGCTCCTACAATGAGCAGTTCTTC
TRBJ2-1 few TRBV2 TRBD1 CASSFSTGVGNEQFF TGTGCCAGCAGTTTTTCGACAGGGGTGGGCAATGAGCAGTTCTTC
TRBJ1-4 - TRBV20-1 - CSARLATNEKLFF TGCAGTGCTAGACTGGCAACTAATGAAAAACTGTTTTTT
TRBJ2-7 - TRBV29-1 TRBD1 CSVSRDRDYEQYF TGCAGCGTTTCCCGGGACAGGGACTACGAGCAGTACTTC
TRBJ2-7 few TRBV5-6 TRBD2 CASRKAGGPHEQYF TGTGCCAGCAGAAAAGCGGGAGGGCCTCACGAGCAGTACTTC
TRBJ1-6 - TRBV27 - CTSSGGTNSPLHF TGTACCAGCAGCGGAGGGACCAATTCACCCCTCCACTTT
TRBJ1-2 - TRBV28 - CASSLTFLSGTDGYTF TGTGCCAGCAGTTTAACATTTTTGTCGGGGACGGATGGCTACACCTTC
TRBJ1-1 - TRBV7-2 - CASSFHLGNTEAFF TGTGCCAGCAGCTTTCACCTGGGGAACACTGAAGCTTTCTTT
TRBJ2-1 once TRBV27 TRBD2 CASSLSSPGLAGFYNEQFF TGTGCCAGCAGTTTATCCTCACCGGGACTAGCGGGGTTCTACAATGAGCAGTTCTTC
TRBJ2-6 few TRBV6-2/TRBV6-3 - CASSYPLGANVLTF TGTGCCAGCAGTTACCCTCTCGGGGCCAACGTCCTGACTTTC
TRBJ1-4 - TRBV27 - CASSLVTVGKLFF TGTGCCAGCAGTTTGGTTACGGTGGGAAAACTGTTTTTT
TRBJ1-5 - TRBV25-1 - CASSGPDDQPQHF TGTGCCAGCAGTGGTCCGGATGATCAGCCCCAGCATTTT
TRBJ2-1 - TRBV6-2/TRBV6-3 TRBD2 CALGGYNEQFF TGTGCCCTGGGGGGGTACAATGAGCAGTTCTTC
TRBJ2-1 few TRBV15 - CATSRDSIGGQQGNEQFF TGTGCCACCAGCAGAGATTCTATTGGGGGACAACAGGGCAATGAGCAGTTCTTC
TRBJ1-6 - TRBV7-2 - CASSRTEALGGNSPLHF TGTGCCAGCAGCAGAACCGAGGCTTTGGGGGGTAATTCACCCCTCCACTTT
TRBJ1-4 - TRBV7-9 - CASSPRQVTNEKLFF TGTGCCAGCAGCCCGCGACAGGTTACTAATGAAAAACTGTTTTTT
TRBJ2-7 - TRBV20-1 - CSADRDVSSYEQYF TGCAGTGCTGATCGGGACGTAAGCTCCTACGAGCAGTACTTC
TRBJ2-1 - TRBV11-2 - CASSLLNRVQFF TGTGCCAGCAGCTTACTTAACAGGGTGCAGTTCTTC
TRBJ1-5 - TRBV6-7 - CASAITQPQHF TGTGCCAGCGCAATCACCCAGCCCCAGCATTTT
TRBJ2-3 few TRBV4-1 - CASSQISVADTQYF TGCGCCAGCAGCCAGATAAGCGTAGCAGATACGCAGTATTTT
TRBJ2-2 - TRBV20-1 TRBD2 CSAKPTAASSGVTYTGELFF TGCAGTGCTAAGCCCACCGCGGCCTCTAGCGGGGTCACTTACACCGGGGAGCTGTTTTTT
TRBJ1-2 - TRBV9 - CASSVDATPLTVHYGYTF TGTGCCAGCAGCGTAGACGCTACCCCCCTGACAGTACACTATGGCTACACCTTC